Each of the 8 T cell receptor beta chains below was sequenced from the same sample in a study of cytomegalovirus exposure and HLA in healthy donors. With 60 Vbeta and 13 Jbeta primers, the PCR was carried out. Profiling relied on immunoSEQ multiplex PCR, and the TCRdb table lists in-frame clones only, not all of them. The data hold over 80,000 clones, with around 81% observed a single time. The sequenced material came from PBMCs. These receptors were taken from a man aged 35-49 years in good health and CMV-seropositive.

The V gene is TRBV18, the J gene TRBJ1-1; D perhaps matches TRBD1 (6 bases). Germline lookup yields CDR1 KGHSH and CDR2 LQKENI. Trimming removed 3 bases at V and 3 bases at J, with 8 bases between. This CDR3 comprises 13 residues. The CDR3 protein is CASSPNRDTEAFF. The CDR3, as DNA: TGTGCCAGCTCACCGAACAGGGACACTGAAGCTTTCTTT.

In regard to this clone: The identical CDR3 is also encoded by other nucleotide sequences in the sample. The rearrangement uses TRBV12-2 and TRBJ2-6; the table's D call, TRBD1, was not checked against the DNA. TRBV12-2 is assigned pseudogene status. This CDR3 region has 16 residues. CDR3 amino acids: CASRLGQLSGANVLTF. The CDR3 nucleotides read TGTGCAAGTCGCTTAGGACAGTTATCTGGGGCCAACGTCCTGACTTTC.

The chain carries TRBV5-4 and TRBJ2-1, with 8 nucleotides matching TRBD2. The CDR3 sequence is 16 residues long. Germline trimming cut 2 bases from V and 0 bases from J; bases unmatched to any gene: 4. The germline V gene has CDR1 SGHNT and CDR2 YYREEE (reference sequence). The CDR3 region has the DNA TGTGCCAGCAGCTTCAGGAGCGGGAGCTCCTACAATGAGCAGTTCTTC. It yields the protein CASSFRSGSSYNEQFF.

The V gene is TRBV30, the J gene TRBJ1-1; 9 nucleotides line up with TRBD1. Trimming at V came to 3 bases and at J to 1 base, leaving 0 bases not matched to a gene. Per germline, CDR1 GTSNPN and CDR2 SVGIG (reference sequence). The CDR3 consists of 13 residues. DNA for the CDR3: TGTGCCTGGAGGGGACAGGGGAACACTGAAGCTTTCTTT. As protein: CAWRGQGNTEAFF. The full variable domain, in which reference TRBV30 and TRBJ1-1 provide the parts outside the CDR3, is SQTIHQWPATLVQPVGSPLSLECTVEGTSNPNLYWYRQAAGRGLQLLFYSVGIGQISSEVPQNLSASRPQDRQFILSSKKLLLSDSGFYLCAWRGQGNTEAFFGQGTRLTVV.

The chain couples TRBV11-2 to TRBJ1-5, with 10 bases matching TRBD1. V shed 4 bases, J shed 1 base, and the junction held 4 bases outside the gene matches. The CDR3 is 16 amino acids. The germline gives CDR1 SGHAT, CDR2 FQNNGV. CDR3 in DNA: TGTGCCAGCAGCTCCGGGACAGGGGCAAGCAATCAGCCCCAGCATTTT. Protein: CASSSGTGASNQPQHF.

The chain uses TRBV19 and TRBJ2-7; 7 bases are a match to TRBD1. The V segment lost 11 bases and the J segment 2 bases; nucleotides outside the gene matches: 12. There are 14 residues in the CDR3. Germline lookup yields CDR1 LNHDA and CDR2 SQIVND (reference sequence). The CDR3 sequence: CAGNGGQVTYEQYF. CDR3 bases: TGTGCCGGTAATGGTGGACAGGTAACCTACGAGCAGTACTTC.

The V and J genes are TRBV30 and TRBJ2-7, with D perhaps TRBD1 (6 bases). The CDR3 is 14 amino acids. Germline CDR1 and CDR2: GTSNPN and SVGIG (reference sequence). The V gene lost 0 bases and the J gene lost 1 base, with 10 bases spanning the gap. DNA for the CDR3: TGTGCCTGGAGTGTGGACAGTTTTTCCTACGAGCAGTACTTC. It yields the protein CAWSVDSFSYEQYF.

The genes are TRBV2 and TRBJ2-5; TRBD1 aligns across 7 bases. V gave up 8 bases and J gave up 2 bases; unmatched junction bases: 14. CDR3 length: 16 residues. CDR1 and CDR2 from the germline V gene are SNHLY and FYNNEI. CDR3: CASDGQAGDLQETQYF. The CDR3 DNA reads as TGTGCCAGCGACGGACAGGCCGGGGATCTACAAGAGACCCAGTACTTC.